Here is one T cell receptor beta chain with its context. The record originates from a study of sequential checkpoint blockade in melanoma. As for the study in general: Patients were randomized 1:1 to nivolumab-then-ipilimumab or ipilimumab-then-nivolumab first-line. Each arm's sequence ended with maintenance nivolumab.

Data came from immunoSEQ multiplex PCR; TCRdb stores just in-frame clones and leaves some out. Found here are some 30,000 clones, about 89% of them singletons; the top ten hold 12% to 15%. Germline CDR1 reads MNHEY; CDR2 reads SMNVEV (reference sequence). The CDR3 is 13 amino acids. The V end was cut by 6 bases, the J end by 1 base, with 9 bases between. The treatment denotes: randomized to nivolumab then ipilimumab (arm A) or the reverse (arm B). No patient had prior DNA-damaging chemotherapy. Sorted cells were live CD3+CD8+, lacking CD19 and CD56, from PBMCs. The sequencing here drew on CD8+ T cells sorted from blood (inferred from file names), taken from a patient given nivolumab and ipilimumab in sequence. The clonotype comes from a human donor with melanoma. V is TRBV27 and J is TRBJ2-5; D call uncertain. The DNA for the CDR3 is TGTGCCAGCAGCCCTACCGTCCAAGAGACCCAGTACTTC. Protein sequence: CASSPTVQETQYF.